The TCR beta chain described here comes from a study of cytotoxic CD8 clonotypes in ibrutinib-treated CLL. The overall study: Patients: roughly ten relapsed/refractory, under 16 treatment-naive, roughly 17 IGHV unmutated.

Per germline, CDR1 MNHNY and CDR2 SVGAGI (reference sequence). The CDR3 consists of 11 residues. V was shortened by 2 bases and J by 6 bases, with 4 bases between the two germline ends. For TCR beta libraries, approximately 2 micrograms of genomic DNA were obtained from cryopreserved PBMCs. Repertoires were generated with immunoSEQ multiplex PCR, while TCRdb's copy carries only in-frame clones and drops some. Of tens of thousands of clones in the sample, 70% to 80% were seen once. Sequences were derived from PBMCs, sampled after 12 months of ibrutinib treatment. The chain employs TRBV6-6 and TRBJ1-1; D is unclear. This sequence was found in a human donor with chronic lymphocytic leukemia. CDR3 nucleotides: TGTGCCAGCAGTTACACGGCTGAAGCTTTCTTT. Its protein product is CASSYTAEAFF.